This T cell receptor (beta chain) is from a study of CD8+ T cells in alopecia areata. Study conclusions and caveats: Relative to mice, TCR sharing across patients was less clear, a difference possibly HLA-related.

For about 5 patients, CD4+ cells were sorted into CD25+CD127- cells. CDR3 length: 14 residues. CDR1 is SGHRS, CDR2 YFSETQ, per germline. The trim removed 5 bases at V and 2 bases at J, leaving 5 bases unmatched. A note on this clone: Its antigen is still unknown.

Following RNA extraction, reverse transcription yielded cDNA that acted as the sequencing template. Sequenced by immunoSEQ multiplex PCR; TCRdb stores in-frame clones only, minus some. The sample lists 30,000 to 40,000 clones, roughly 53% seen once, with around 1.7% in the top ten. The clonotype comes from a human donor with alopecia areata. Sequences were obtained from CD4+ Tregs sorted from blood. The J gene is TRBJ2-3, the V gene TRBV5-1; 7 bases match TRBD2. CDR3 sequence: CASSRLADTDTQYF. The DNA for the CDR3 is TGCGCCAGCAGTCGACTAGCAGACACAGATACGCAGTATTTT.